The entry below gives a single TCR beta chain sequence along with its context. Many counts were recorded for this clonotype. It has no known antigen specificity. Per-nucleotide qualities are absent, and no much larger clonotype sits a single base away. Libraries of naive CD8 T cells were generated from about 19,000 to 1,100,000 sorted cells, with 10%, 30% or 50% of the purified RNA used. On a BD FACSAria II, naive CD8 T cells were FACS-sorted as CD8+CD4-CCR7+CD45RA+ and collected into RLT Plus buffer. To test detection sensitivity, Jurkat RNA equivalent to more than 8 TCR copies was spiked into samples of roughly 20,000-1,000,000 naive CD8 T cells. CD8 T cells were enriched using RosetteSep CD8+ T Cell Enrichment Cocktail and Ficoll-Paque, and the enriched cells then underwent ACK red cell lysis. The data derive from a study of molecular identifiers for immune sequencing clone quantification (dated 2018 in TCRdb). At the level of the whole study: For a replicate experiment, RNA from around 20,000 or 100,000 naive CD8 T cells was divided into five aliquots, of which four were sequenced. This methods study used CD8 T cells to benchmark TCR RNA copy counting and molecular-identifier clustering-based TCR repertoire sequencing (MIDCIRS). General conclusions and limits of the study: In CMV-specific effector cells, clones with more than 20 RNA copies contained over 97% of molecules, whereas in naive cells such clones contained under 1% of molecules. The naive libraries included spiked-in Jurkat TCR RNA (roughly 9 copies' worth), and this RNA is not part of the donor repertoire. The sizes of highly expanded clones could end up underestimated when identical TCR molecules share a barcode. About 2.9 recovered TCR RNA copies per cell were obtained by modeling, versus approximately 10 by digital PCR, implying a capture efficiency of 25% to 35%. Without barcode sub-clustering, chimeric consensus sequences inflated TCR diversity; chimeras reached as high as 47%. A single cell's worth of spiked-in Jurkat TCR RNA was reported detectable even among around 970,000 naive CD8 T cells.

The library was made by PCR. The instrument given in TCRdb is Illumina HiSeq 4000. Bulk TCR libraries were made following a previously described method, with the TCR primers given in Table S5. The Qiagen AllPrep DNA/RNA kit was used to purify total RNA. Before analysis, reads from multiple sequencing runs of one library were combined. The paper's processing steps were these. Reads were retained only if the reads had an exact TCR constant sequence, and the retained reads were trimmed to 150 nt and grouped according to their 12-nt molecular barcodes. Reads within each barcode group were sub-clustered using a 15% Levenshtein threshold, and quality-weighted consensus sequences were constructed for each RNA molecule. Non-functional sequences were excluded, and lower-count sequences lying one edit away from another sequence were also excluded. Based on a fit of two negative binomial distributions, barcode sub-clusters having less than 20% of the maximum read count were discarded. TCRdb handled the public reads itself, with Q25 trimming in fastp and clone calling in MiXCR, and kept productive beta chains. One record per CDR3 amino acid sequence lists the most common genes and DNA. TCRdb, not the original authors, processed these V and J calls. Counted in this sample were some 320,000 distinct CDR3 sequences; 20% to 25% of them appeared once. Over 0.7% of the sample goes to the ten largest clones.

The sample taken for sequencing was naive CD8+ T cells from blood, with Jurkat cell RNA spiked in. Interpreted using the paper, the cell subset or site label stands for: FACS-sorted CD8+CD4-CCR7+CD45RA+ naive T cells. This receptor was taken from a human donor in good health. Some libraries in this study had Jurkat cell RNA spiked in.

The nucleotides are TGTGCCAGCAGCTCCGGCGGTCAGCCCCAGCATTTT. This yields the protein CASSSGGQPQHF. Recombination joined TRBV6-5 with TRBJ1-5; the D gene cannot be named for sure. V sheds 6 bases and J sheds 6 bases, leaving 9 bases between their ends. From the germline V gene, CDR1 is MNHEY and CDR2 is SVGAGI. Spanning cysteine to phenylalanine, the CDR3 consists of 12 amino acids. Just CDR3 DNA is preserved here, 36 bases in frame from base 1.